This T cell receptor (beta chain) was sequenced during a study of CD8 T cells in Susac syndrome. Reverse transcription used about 0.45 to 1 ug RNA and random hexamers. Coverage of TCR beta CDR3 amplification by immunoSEQ multiplex PCR extended to 54 Vbeta and 13 Jbeta. TCRdb passed the immunoSEQ multiplex PCR reads through MiXCR, listing each CDR3 protein once. The sample has around 230,000 distinct CDR3 sequences, 95% seen once. Sequencing of TCR beta, carried out with a high-throughput approach, was applied to CD8+ and CD4+ T cells from the blood. The multiple sclerosis controls were treatment-naive patients, and their relapsing-remitting disease was stable or active. In contrast to the negatively isolated CD8+ and CD4+ T cells, TEMRA cells were FACS-enriched. V lost 4 bases, J lost 5 bases, and 15 bases lay in between. The CDR3 is 14 amino acids. Germline loops: CDR1 SGHDT, CDR2 YYEEEE.

This clonotype was obtained from a human donor with multiple sclerosis. Sequenced material: CD4+ T cells from PBMCs. The chain combines TRBV5-6 with TRBJ2-5, with D possibly being TRBD1 (6 bases). CDR3 sequence: CASSADSAGETQYF. CDR3 sequence (DNA): TGTGCCAGCAGCGCGGACAGTGCCGGGGAGACCCAGTACTTC.